The text below deals with one TCR beta chain. The germline V gene encodes CDR1 MDHEN and CDR2 SYDVKM. The CDR3 sequence is 15 residues long. Trimming shortened V by 6 bases and J by 6 bases, and 18 bases separated the two germline ends. How the authors handled the data: For nucleated cells, counts were estimated from reference gene primer amplification. Libraries were prepared by immunoSEQ multiplex PCR; TCRdb keeps only in-frame clonotypes and omits some of them. V and J calls and clone size are as listed in that table; D and trimming were resolved from the DNA. The top ten hold approximately 5.6% of the sample, which has some 220,000 clones, approximately 85% seen once. The data stem from a study of blood T cell repertoires in COVID-19. Overall study: Sources were T cells, B-cell-depleted T cells, or PBMCs; the material itself was cDNA or gDNA.

The receptor was isolated from a woman between 65 and 79 years old with COVID-19, enrolled during active disease. The sample comprised peripheral blood. The chain recombines TRBV28 with TRBJ1-5; a weak D match, TRBD1 (5 bases). CDR3 in DNA: TGTGCCAGCAGATGGACCGGGACTACCCGTCAGCCCCAGCATTTT. Protein: CASRWTGTTRQPQHF.